This TCR beta chain came from a study of early T cells in non-severe SARS-CoV-2 infection. Overall study context: Unsorted whole-blood RNA was sequenced in bulk, leaving chains unpaired. General observations from the study: Clonotype matching in VDJdb favored anti-spike CD8 responses and did not capture private and CD4 specificities.

Tagging with unique molecular identifiers was applied to individual cDNA molecules. MiXCR, applied by TCRdb to the 5' RACE reads, yields one record per CDR3 protein. This table holds roughly 51,000 distinct CDR3 sequences, more than 5.5% found once. V gave up 4 bases and J gave up 4 bases; unmatched junction bases: 6. The germline V gene encodes CDR1 SGHNT and CDR2 YENEEA. The CDR3 has 14 amino acids. This clonotype has a handful of counts. Its antigen is undetermined. This TCR derives from an adult who was a healthcare worker with PCR-confirmed SARS-CoV-2 infection or an uninfected control (not recorded which). The source was whole blood, collected at baseline. V usage is TRBV11-3 and J usage is TRBJ2-7; TRBD1 matches 8 bases. This CDR3 reads CASSSTDRAYEQYF. The CDR3 DNA is TGTGCCAGCAGCTCAACGGACAGGGCGTACGAGCAGTACTTC.